This TCR beta chain was identified in a study of shared clonotypes between healthy human individuals (dated by TCRdb to 2020 to 2021). Context from the whole study: A few men and two women, aged 18 to 49 years, made up the cohort. For each donor, three plates each were used for CD4 naive and CD4 memory, two plates were used for CD8 naive, and one plate was used for CD8 memory. The study deeply sequenced blood TCR repertoires of about 5 healthy adults to estimate repertoire size and the extent of clonotype sharing between individuals. To increase sequencing depth and limit assay-specific biases, TCR repertoire library preparation and sequencing were carried out by different laboratories using diverse techniques. Each donor's leukapheresis produced roughly between about 0.8 and 10 billion PBMCs.

Comment on this clone: No cognate antigen has been identified for it. Qualities for individual bases were not recorded, and no much larger clone is one base off.

Using the deep immunoSEQ assay, multiplex PCR amplified TCR CDR3 regions from genomic DNA. Genomic DNA extracted from each cell subset was distributed evenly over all wells of several immunoSEQ 96-well plates, and each plate served as one replicate. For sorted subsets, each replicate PCR was loaded with about 0.2 ug genomic DNA, equivalent to 30,000 or so T cell genomes. The purified libraries were quantified using a Qubit 3.0 fluorometer, sized with a Bioanalyzer 2100, and then quantified again using the KAPA Library Quantification kit. Each immunoSEQ 96-well plate was sequenced on its own single-read 150-cycle Illumina NextSeq 550 flow cell. In the authors' own workflow: Because only junctional sequences without quality scores were contained in the immunoSEQ output, filtering matching that applied to full-length reads could not be performed. Sequences were annotated with PyIR, a Python wrapper for IgBLAST v1.9, and V/J genes and CDR3 were assigned using IMGT germline references. Reads with weak V/J assignments (E-value above 1e-6), missing CDR3, stop codons, out-of-frame junctions, or ambiguous translated residues were removed. V3J clonotypes were defined by identical inferred V gene, J gene, and CDR3 amino acid sequence. Percentage overlap between repertoires was computed as shared unique clonotypes divided by the size of the smaller repertoire. Three approaches were used to assess repertoire richness: RTK rarefaction, the Chao1 estimator, and Recon v2.1 estimates of unobserved clonotypes. OLGA was used to compute generation probabilities for all TCRbeta clonotypes that the gDNA method yielded from a handful of donors. TCRdb provides this immuneACCESS table in a form limited to in-frame rearrangements. Some clones are lacking; in checked studies, under half of them reflect an unresolved V gene, and why the rest are absent is not known. Clonal size and the V and J genes are those of that table, whereas D and trimming came from the DNA. Within this sample are about 2.1 million clones, with 85% to 95% of them counted one time only. Roughly 1.7% of the sample rests with the top ten.

What the study reported, not specific to this receptor: The genetic and exposure-history diversity represented was limited by the small number of donors. Incomplete sequencing was indicated by rarefaction of sorted-subset datasets, despite the large sequencing depth. Sampling was restricted to blood, and TCR repertoires in tissue are likely to differ from TCR repertoires in blood. Naive subsets generally had larger estimated clonotype richness than memory subsets did. Clonotypes shared by all four sorted-subset donors showed higher generation probabilities than non-shared clonotypes. Across a few donors, roughly 5.1% of naive CD4, 3% to 3.5% of naive CD8, around 2.1% of memory CD4, and about 0.4% of memory CD8 clonotypes were shared. Based on pairwise subsampling, the degree of clonotype sharing among donors was expected to be affected by sequencing depth.

As encoded in the germline V gene, CDR1 is SGHRS while CDR2 is YFSETQ. V is reduced by 4 bases and J by 5 bases, leaving a spacing of 25 bases between them. The CDR3 covers 17 residues, taking in both the cysteine and the phenylalanine. Just CDR3 DNA is preserved here, 51 bases in frame from base 1. For the CD8 naive samples, CD45RO-negative cells were positively selected for CCR7, yielding a CD45RA+CCR7+ population from which TemRA cells were excluded. The donors were healthy, HIV-negative adults who had no recently reported acute infections or vaccinations. Only Caucasian adults living in Nashville, Tennessee, USA were represented among the donors. After blood collection by leukapheresis, PBMCs were isolated using Ficoll-Histopaque density gradient centrifugation and then cryopreserved in the vapor phase of liquid nitrogen. Analytical flow cytometry was used to check the purity and quantity of each magnetically sorted T cell population. Genomic DNA was isolated from each sorted fraction and quantified by UV absorbance on a Nanodrop 2000c.

The sequence is built from TRBV5-1 and TRBJ2-7; TRBD2 is perhaps the D gene, given 5 matching bases. The sequenced sample consisted of naive CD8+ T cells from PBMCs. The sample's cell subset or site label, in plain terms: CD45RA+CCR7+. The sequence was obtained from a man between 18 and 29 years old in good health. Some clones in this sample may be carry-over from other donors' samples. The DNA reads as follows: TGCGCCAGCAGCCTACCAACTGGACTCCAAGTAATAGACGAGCAGTACTTC. It specifies CASSLPTGLQVIDEQYF.